The T cell receptor beta chain under discussion was sequenced for a study of blood T cell repertoires in COVID-19 (TCRdb year 2020). Background on the whole study: The collaborator samples originated in the United States, Italy and Spain and spanned the acute and convalescent phases of COVID-19. The material from the prospective study consisted of cDNA or gDNA derived from T cells, B-cell-depleted T cells, or PBMCs. Subjects who had been exposed to COVID-19, were actively infected with it, or had recovered from it provided the deeply sampled blood TCRbeta repertoires that made up the dataset. A freely available public database, intended as a resource for researchers studying the immune response to SARS-CoV-2, is where the repertoires were released. Samples were obtained from the ongoing ImmuneRACE study (first 160 participants) and from 1,254 subjects provided by 6 global collaborators. A de-identified subject ID, COVID-19 status, age in years and sex were almost always included in the sample metadata. HLA class I and class II types, where available, came from metadata supplied by the sample provider rather than from assay-based typing.

The CDR3 covers 15 residues, taking in both the cysteine and the phenylalanine. Left in the record is the CDR3 DNA by itself, 45 bases read in frame from the first base. Each collaborating institution followed its own protocols to collect whole blood in K2EDTA tubes. For TCRbeta analysis, collaborators shipped samples in one of three forms: frozen whole blood, isolated PBMCs, or DNA extracted from either of those sample types. TCRbeta CDR3 regions were amplified from genomic DNA using the immunoSEQ Assay, a bias-controlled multiplex PCR. Per the original workflow: Within the assay, amplification of reference gene primers was used to estimate how many nucleated cells each sample contained. To quantify the absolute abundance of each unique TCRbeta CDR3 rearrangement, sequence reads were collapsed and filtered. For each sample, productive Simpson clonality was calculated as the square root of Simpson's diversity index over productive rearrangements. Not all clones reach the TCRdb copy of this immuneACCESS table, which keeps in-frame sequences only. Checked studies attribute under half of the gap to unresolved V genes and leave the rest unexplained. V and J calls and clone size are given by that table; D and trimming were obtained from the DNA. Across this sample there are 50,000 to 55,000 clones, with roughly 86% seen only once. The ten most abundant clones make up around 24% of the sample.

This clone has a single count. The specificity of this receptor is unknown. Base qualities are not provided; no much larger clone lies one nucleotide away. Results the study describes overall, beyond this receptor: Clinical and demographic metadata were provided uncurated, with the amount varying by source and participant.

The rearranged segments are TRBV1 and TRBJ2-1; the table calls TRBD1, which could not be checked here. TRBV1 is a documented pseudogene. The sequence was collected from a woman of 80 years or more with acute or convalescent COVID-19. The material sequenced was peripheral blood. The encoded CDR3 is CTSSPQGQGAGEQFF. The nucleotides are TGCACCAGCAGCCCGCAGGGACAGGGGGCAGGTGAGCAGTTCTTC.